This is a list of T cell receptor beta chains from one sample in a study of blood T cell repertoires in COVID-19. Method: immunoSEQ multiplex PCR; TCRdb's copy keeps in-frame clones and lacks some. The table lists under 100,000 clones, over 80% of them singletons, with almost 3.5% in the top ten. Input material: peripheral blood. These receptors all come from a man aged 45-65 years with acute or convalescent COVID-19. CDR3s include the opening cysteine and the closing phenylalanine or tryptophan. The order of the fields is V gene, clone size, D gene, J gene, CDR3 protein, CDR3 DNA. D genes are given only for firm matches. The size of a clone is reported for some rows only, either as once, few or many, or as a class for expanded clones.

>TRBV3-1/TRBV3-2|-|-|TRBJ2-1
CASSLVRTELYNEQFF
TGTGCCAGCAGCCTCGTACGAACCGAGCTCTACAATGAGCAGTTCTTC
>TRBV5-1|once|-|TRBJ2-2
CASSFNINTGELFF
TGCGCCAGCAGCTTCAACATCAACACCGGGGAGCTGTTTTTT
>TRBV2|-|-|TRBJ1-5
CASSEWDTFSNQPQHF
TGTGCCAGCAGTGAATGGGACACCTTTAGCAATCAGCCCCAGCATTTT
>TRBV28|-|TRBD2|TRBJ2-1
CASSSSSGGADEQFF
TGTGCCAGCAGCTCGTCTAGCGGGGGGGCCGATGAGCAGTTCTTC
>TRBV7-2|-|TRBD2|TRBJ2-5
CASSLVLDGGGETQYF
TGTGCCAGCAGCTTAGTGCTGGATGGGGGGGGAGAGACCCAGTACTTC
>TRBV29-1|-|-|TRBJ1-1
CSVEGATTEAFF
TGCAGCGTTGAGGGGGCGACGACTGAAGCTTTCTTT
>TRBV21-1|-|-|TRBJ1-2
CASSQFWGQGTNGYTF
-
>TRBV6-2/TRBV6-3|-|TRBD2|TRBJ2-7
CASSRGGSSYEQYF
TGTGCCAGCAGTCGGGGGGGTTCGTCCTACGAGCAGTACTTC
>TRBV5-1|-|-|TRBJ2-2
CASSLAGFGNTGELFF
TGCGCCAGCAGCTTGGCGGGATTTGGGAACACCGGGGAGCTGTTTTTT
>TRBV9|-|-|TRBJ2-5
CASSVGQPQETQYF
TGTGCCAGCAGCGTAGGACAGCCCCAAGAGACCCAGTACTTC
>TRBV7-2|once|-|TRBJ2-1
CASSNFGGASRNEQFF
TGTGCCAGCAGCAACTTTGGCGGGGCGTCTAGGAATGAGCAGTTCTTC
>TRBV25-1|-|TRBD1|TRBJ1-1
CASSDRGRTEAFF
TGTGCCAGCAGTGATAGGGGGCGAACTGAAGCTTTCTTT
>TRBV7-8|few|-|TRBJ1-6
CASSFQGNSPLHF
TGTGCCAGCAGCTTCCAGGGGAATTCACCCCTCCACTTT